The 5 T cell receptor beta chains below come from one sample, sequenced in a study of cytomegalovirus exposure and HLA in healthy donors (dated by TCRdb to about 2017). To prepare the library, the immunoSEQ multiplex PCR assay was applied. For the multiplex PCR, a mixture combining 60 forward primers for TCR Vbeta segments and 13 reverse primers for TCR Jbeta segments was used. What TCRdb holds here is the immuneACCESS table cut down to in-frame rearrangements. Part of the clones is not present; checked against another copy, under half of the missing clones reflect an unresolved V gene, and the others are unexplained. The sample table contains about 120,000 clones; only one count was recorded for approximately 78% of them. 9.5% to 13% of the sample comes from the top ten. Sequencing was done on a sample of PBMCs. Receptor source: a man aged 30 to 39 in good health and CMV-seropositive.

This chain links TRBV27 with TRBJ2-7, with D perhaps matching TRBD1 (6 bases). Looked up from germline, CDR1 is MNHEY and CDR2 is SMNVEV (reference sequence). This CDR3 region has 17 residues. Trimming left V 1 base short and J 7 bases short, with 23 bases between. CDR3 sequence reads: CASSLFATGIITGEQYF. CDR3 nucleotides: TGTGCCAGCAGTTTATTTGCCACAGGGATTATTACGGGGGAGCAGTACTTC.

CDR3 nucleotide sequence: TGTGCCAGCACCCTCGTTGCGGGGGCTGGGGCCAACGTCCTGACTTTC. This gives the protein CASTLVAGAGANVLTF. The chain combines TRBV7-3 with TRBJ2-6; 7 bases fit TRBD2. The trim removed 7 bases at V and 2 bases at J, leaving 8 bases unmatched. Germline CDR1 SGHTA, CDR2 FQGTGA. The CDR3 has 16 amino acids.

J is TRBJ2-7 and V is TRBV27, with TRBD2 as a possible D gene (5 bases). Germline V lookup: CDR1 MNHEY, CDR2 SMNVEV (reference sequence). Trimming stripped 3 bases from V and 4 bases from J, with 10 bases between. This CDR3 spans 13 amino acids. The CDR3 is CASSFREGYEQYF. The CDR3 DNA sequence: TGTGCCAGCAGTTTCCGGGAAGGGTACGAGCAGTACTTC.

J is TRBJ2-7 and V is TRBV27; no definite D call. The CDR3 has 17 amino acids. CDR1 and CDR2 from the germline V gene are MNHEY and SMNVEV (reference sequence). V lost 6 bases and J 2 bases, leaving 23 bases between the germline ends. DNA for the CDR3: TGTGCCAGCAGACCTATATTCACAAGTGAGGTCGCCTACGAGCAGTACTTC. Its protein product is CASRPIFTSEVAYEQYF.

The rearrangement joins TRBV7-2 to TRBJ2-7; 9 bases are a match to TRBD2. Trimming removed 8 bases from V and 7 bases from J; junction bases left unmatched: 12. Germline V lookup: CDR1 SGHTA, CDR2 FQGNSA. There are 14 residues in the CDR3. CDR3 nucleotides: TGTGCCAGCCGTAGTAGCGGGAGTGTAGGGGAGCAGTACTTC. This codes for CASRSSGSVGEQYF.